These 9 T cell receptor beta chains share one sample of origin, sequenced in a study of T cell responses to AZD1222 COVID-19 vaccine. Using immunoSEQ multiplex PCR, the repertoire was profiled, and TCRdb retains in-frame clones only, with some absent. The data contain nearly 95,000 clones, 75% to 90% of them singletons. The sample was peripheral blood, taken 28 days after the second AZD1222 dose. These TCRs come from an adult who received the AZD1222 COVID-19 vaccine.

This chain links TRBV7-2 with TRBJ1-2; a possible D gene is TRBD1 (5 bases). From germline, CDR1 is SGHTA and CDR2 FQGNSA. V lost 2 bases and J lost 4, with 8 bases in between. This CDR3 has 13 residues. CDR3 in DNA: TGTGCCAGCAGCTTAAGCGGGGGCTATGGCTACACCTTC. Protein product: CASSLSGGYGYTF.

The rearrangement links TRBV27 to TRBJ2-3; 9 positions match TRBD1. Looked up from germline, CDR1 is MNHEY and CDR2 is SMNVEV (reference sequence). The CDR3 length is 15 residues. V shed 8 bases, J shed 2 bases, and the junction held 8 bases outside the gene matches. The CDR3 region is CASGGQGPSTDTQYF. The CDR3 bases are TGTGCCAGCGGCGGACAGGGGCCCTCCACAGATACGCAGTATTTT.

The J gene is TRBJ1-6, the V gene TRBV5-1; D gene uncertain. The CDR3 consists of 18 residues. From germline, CDR1 is SGHRS and CDR2 YFSETQ. Trimming took off 5 bases at V and 4 bases at J, with 22 bases between the two ends. The CDR3 bases are TGCGCCAGCAGTCTCGGTTTTTCGGGGTTTGTTTATAATTCACCCCTCCACTTT. Its protein product is CASSLGFSGFVYNSPLHF.

CDR3 nucleotide sequence: TGTGCCACCAGCAGTGACGGTGGAAACACCATATATTTT. Its translation is CATSSDGGNTIYF. This chain connects TRBV15 to TRBJ1-3; D is undetermined. Germline V gene data show CDR1 as LNHNV and CDR2 as YYDKDF (reference sequence). V was pared by 3 bases and J by 3 bases, with 6 bases between. This CDR3 comprises 13 residues. The full variable domain, with the rest looked up from reference TRBV15 and TRBJ1-3, is DAMVIQNPRYQVTQFGKPVTLSCSQTLNHNVMYWYQQKSSQAPKLLFHYYDKDFNNEADTPDNFQSRRPNTSFCFLDIRSPGLGDTAMYLCATSSDGGNTIYFGEGSWLTVV.

V is TRBV19 and J is TRBJ2-7; D may be TRBD2 (5 bases). The length of the CDR3 is 14 residues. V lost 3 bases and J 4 bases, leaving 13 bases between the germline ends. Germline values: CDR1 LNHDA, CDR2 SQIVND (reference sequence). CDR3 region: CASSIREKSYEQYF. The CDR3 coding sequence is TGTGCCAGTAGTATTCGGGAAAAAAGTTACGAGCAGTACTTC.

The CDR3 nucleotides read TGTGCCAGTAGTCCAAGACCATACAGCTCCTATAATTCACCCCTCCACTTT. It is translated as CASSPRPYSSYNSPLHF. This chain uses TRBV19 with TRBJ1-6; D uncertain. Trimming pared 5 bases from V and 0 bases from J, leaving 14 bases between. This CDR3 is built from 17 residues. The germline V gene has CDR1 LNHDA and CDR2 SQIVND (reference sequence). Combining the CDR3 with reference TRBV19 and TRBJ1-6 gives the whole variable domain DGGITQSPKYLFRKEGQNVTLSCEQNLNHDAMYWYRQDPGQGLRLIYYSQIVNDFQKGDIAEGYSVSREKKESFPLTVTSAQKNPTAFYLCASSPRPYSSYNSPLHFGNGTRLTVT.

In its sample, this clone was seen a few times. This chain uses TRBV6-1 with TRBJ2-1, with D unclear. The germline CDR1 and CDR2 sequences are MNHNS and SASEGT. The CDR3 is 12 residues long. V shed 8 bases and J shed 3 bases, with 8 bases lying between them. CDR3 loop: CASGKYYNEQFF. The CDR3 bases are TGTGCCAGCGGGAAATACTACAATGAGCAGTTCTTC.

The chain joins TRBV7-9 to TRBJ2-1, with TRBD2 matching over 7 bases. The CDR3 consists of 15 residues. Germline loops: CDR1 SEHNR, CDR2 FQNEAQ (reference sequence). With V trimmed by 5 bases and J by 0 bases, 4 bases remained unmatched. CDR3 sequence (DNA): TGTGCCAGCAGCCCTCGCGGGAGCTCCTACAATGAGCAGTTCTTC. As protein: CASSPRGSSYNEQFF.

J is TRBJ1-2 and V is TRBV6-5, with TRBD1 matching over 9 bases. Losses at the gene ends were 5 bases for V and 6 bases for J; bases not matched to a gene: 4. The CDR3 consists of 13 residues. Per germline, CDR1 MNHEY and CDR2 SVGAGI. The CDR3 reads CASSRTGEHGYTF. The DNA of the CDR3 is TGTGCCAGCAGTAGGACAGGGGAGCATGGCTACACCTTC.